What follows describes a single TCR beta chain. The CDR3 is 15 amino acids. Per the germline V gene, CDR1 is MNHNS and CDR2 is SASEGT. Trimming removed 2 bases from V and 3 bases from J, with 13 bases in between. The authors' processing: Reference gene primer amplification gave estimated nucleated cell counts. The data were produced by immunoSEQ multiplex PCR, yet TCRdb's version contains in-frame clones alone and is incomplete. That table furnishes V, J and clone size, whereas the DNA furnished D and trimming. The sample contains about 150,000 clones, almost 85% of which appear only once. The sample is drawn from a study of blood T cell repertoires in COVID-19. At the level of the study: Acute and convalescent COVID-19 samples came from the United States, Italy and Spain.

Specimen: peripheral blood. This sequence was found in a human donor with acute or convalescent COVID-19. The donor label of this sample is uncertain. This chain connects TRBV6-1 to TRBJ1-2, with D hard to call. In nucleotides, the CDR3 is TGTGCCAGCAGTGAACTGGCAGAACCATACTATGGCTACACCTTC. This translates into CASSELAEPYYGYTF.